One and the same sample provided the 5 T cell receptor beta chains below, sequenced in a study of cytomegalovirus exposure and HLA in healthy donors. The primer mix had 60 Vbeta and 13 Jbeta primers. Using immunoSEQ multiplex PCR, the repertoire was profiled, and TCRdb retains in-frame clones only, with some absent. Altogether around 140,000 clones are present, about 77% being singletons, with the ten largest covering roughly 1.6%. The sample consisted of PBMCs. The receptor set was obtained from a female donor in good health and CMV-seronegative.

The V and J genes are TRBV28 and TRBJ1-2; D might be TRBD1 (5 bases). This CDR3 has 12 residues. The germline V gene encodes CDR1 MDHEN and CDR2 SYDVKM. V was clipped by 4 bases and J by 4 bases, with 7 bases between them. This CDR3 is CASSSGLYGYTF. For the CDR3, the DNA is TGTGCCAGCAGTTCAGGGCTCTATGGCTACACCTTC.

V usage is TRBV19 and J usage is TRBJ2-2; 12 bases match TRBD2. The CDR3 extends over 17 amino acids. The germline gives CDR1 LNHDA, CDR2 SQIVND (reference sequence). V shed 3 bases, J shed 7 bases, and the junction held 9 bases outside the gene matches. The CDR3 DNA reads TGTGCCAGTAGTATCCGGGCTAGCGGGAGGGTACTCGGGGAGCTGTTTTTT. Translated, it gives CASSIRASGRVLGELFF. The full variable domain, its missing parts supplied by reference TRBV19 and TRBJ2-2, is DGGITQSPKYLFRKEGQNVTLSCEQNLNHDAMYWYRQDPGQGLRLIYYSQIVNDFQKGDIAEGYSVSREKKESFPLTVTSAQKNPTAFYLCASSIRASGRVLGELFFGEGSRLTVL.

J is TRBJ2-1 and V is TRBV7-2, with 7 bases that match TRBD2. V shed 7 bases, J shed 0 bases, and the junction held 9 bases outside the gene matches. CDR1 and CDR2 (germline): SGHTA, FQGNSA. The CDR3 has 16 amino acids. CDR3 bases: TGTGCCAGCAACCCCCGGGGAGGGGCCTCCTACAATGAGCAGTTCTTC. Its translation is CASNPRGGASYNEQFF.

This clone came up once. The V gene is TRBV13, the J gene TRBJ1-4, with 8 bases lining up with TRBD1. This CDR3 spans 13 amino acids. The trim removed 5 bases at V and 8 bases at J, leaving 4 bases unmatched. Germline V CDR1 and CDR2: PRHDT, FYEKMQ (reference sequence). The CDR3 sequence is CASSPGQAEKLFF. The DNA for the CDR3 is TGTGCCAGCAGCCCGGGACAGGCCGAAAAACTGTTTTTT.

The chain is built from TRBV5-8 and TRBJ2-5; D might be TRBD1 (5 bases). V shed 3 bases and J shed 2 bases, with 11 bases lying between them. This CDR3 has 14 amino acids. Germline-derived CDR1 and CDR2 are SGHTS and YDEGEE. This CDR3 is CASSSLDIQETQYF. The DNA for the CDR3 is TGTGCCAGCAGCTCCCTGGACATTCAAGAGACCCAGTACTTC.